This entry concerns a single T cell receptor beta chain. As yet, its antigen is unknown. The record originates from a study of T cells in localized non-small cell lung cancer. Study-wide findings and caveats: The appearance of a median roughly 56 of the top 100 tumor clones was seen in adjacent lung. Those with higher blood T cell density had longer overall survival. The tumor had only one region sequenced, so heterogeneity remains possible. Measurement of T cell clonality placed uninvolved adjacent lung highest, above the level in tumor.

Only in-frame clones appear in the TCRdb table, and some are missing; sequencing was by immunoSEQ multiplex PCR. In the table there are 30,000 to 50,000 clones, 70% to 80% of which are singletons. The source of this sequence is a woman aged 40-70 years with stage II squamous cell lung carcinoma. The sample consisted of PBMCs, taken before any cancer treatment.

The CDR3 DNA reads as TGTGCCAGCAGCGTAGAAGGCCAGGGAGCGGACACTGAAGCTTTCTTT. This translates into CASSVEGQGADTEAFF. The chain is built from TRBV9 and TRBJ1-1, with D possibly matching TRBD1 (5 bases). Germline CDR1 SGDLS, CDR2 YYNGEE. The CDR3 is made up of 16 amino acids. V dropped 0 bases and J dropped 3 bases, with 15 bases sitting between them.